This T cell receptor beta chain was identified in a study of T cell clones after liver transplantation. About the study: Three of eight recipients were HCV-positive; others had non-autoimmune, non-viral indications.

Unstimulated PBMCs were sorted into CD3+CD4+ and CD3+CD8+ populations. Sequencing used immunoSEQ multiplex PCR; TCRdb keeps in-frame clones, though not all of them. Of approximately 25,000 clones in the sample, around 63% were seen once. This TCR was recovered from a human donor who received a liver transplant. This specimen consisted of CD4+ T cells from blood, obtained before liver transplant.

Here the CDR3 DNA reads TGTGCCAGCAGCGAGTTATCCAGGGGGCTTAACACTGAAGCTTTCTTT. Protein sequence: CASSELSRGLNTEAFF. V usage is TRBV5-6 and J usage is TRBJ1-1; 8 bases fit TRBD1. The germline CDR1 and CDR2 sequences are SGHDT and YYEEEE. The J segment lost 2 bases and the V segment lost 4 bases, leaving 10 bases of the junction unmatched. This CDR3 spans 16 amino acids.